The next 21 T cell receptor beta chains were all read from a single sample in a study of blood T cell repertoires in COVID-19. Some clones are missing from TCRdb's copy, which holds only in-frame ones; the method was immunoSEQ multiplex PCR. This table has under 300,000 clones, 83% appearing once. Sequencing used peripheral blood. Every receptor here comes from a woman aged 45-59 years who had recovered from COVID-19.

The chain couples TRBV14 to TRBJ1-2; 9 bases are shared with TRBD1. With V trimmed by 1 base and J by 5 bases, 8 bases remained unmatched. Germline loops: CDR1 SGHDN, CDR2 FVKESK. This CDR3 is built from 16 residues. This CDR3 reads CASSQVDRTGVYGYTF. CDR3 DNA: TGTGCCAGCAGCCAAGTAGATAGGACAGGGGTGTATGGCTACACCTTC.

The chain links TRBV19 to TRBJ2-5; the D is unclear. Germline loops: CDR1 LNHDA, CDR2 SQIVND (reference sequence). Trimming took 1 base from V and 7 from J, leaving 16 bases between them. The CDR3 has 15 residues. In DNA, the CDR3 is TGTGCCAGTAGTATAGCGGTAAGGCGCGGCGGGACCCAGTACTTC. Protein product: CASSIAVRRGGTQYF.

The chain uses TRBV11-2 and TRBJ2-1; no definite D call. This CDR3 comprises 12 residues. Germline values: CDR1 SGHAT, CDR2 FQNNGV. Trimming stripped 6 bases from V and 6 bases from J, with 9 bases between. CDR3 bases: TGTGCCAGCAGTCACGAGAGCAATGAGCAGTTCTTC. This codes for CASSHESNEQFF. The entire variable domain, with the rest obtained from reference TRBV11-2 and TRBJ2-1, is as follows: EAGVAQSPRYKIIEKRQSVAFWCNPISGHATLYWYQQILGQGPKLLIQFQNNGVVDDSQLPKDRFSAERLKGVDSTLKIQPAKLEDSAVYLCASSHESNEQFFGPGTRLTVL.

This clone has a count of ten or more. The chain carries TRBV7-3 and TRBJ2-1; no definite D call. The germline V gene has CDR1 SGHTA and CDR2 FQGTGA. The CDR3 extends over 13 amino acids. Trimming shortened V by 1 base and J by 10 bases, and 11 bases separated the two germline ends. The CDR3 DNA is TGTGCCAGCAGCTTAAGTGCGAGCGCCGAGCAGTTCTTC. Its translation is CASSLSASAEQFF. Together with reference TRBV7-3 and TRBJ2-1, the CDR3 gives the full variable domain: GAGVSQTPSNKVTEKGKYVELRCDPISGHTALYWYRQSLGQGPEFLIYFQGTGAADDSGLPNDRFFAVRPEGSVSTLKIQRTERGDSAVYLCASSLSASAEQFFGPGTRLTVL.

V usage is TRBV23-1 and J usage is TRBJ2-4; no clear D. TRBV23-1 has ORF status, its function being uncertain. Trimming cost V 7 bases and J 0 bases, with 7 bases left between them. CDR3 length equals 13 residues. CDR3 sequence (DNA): TGCGCCAGCACCACAGAAGCCAAAAACATTCAGTACTTC. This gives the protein CASTTEAKNIQYF.

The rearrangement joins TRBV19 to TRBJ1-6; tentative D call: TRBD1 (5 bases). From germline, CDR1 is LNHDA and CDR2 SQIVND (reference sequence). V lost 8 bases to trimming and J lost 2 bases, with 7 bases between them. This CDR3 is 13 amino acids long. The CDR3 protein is CASGAPYNSPLHF. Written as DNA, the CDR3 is TGTGCCAGTGGGGCACCCTATAATTCACCCCTCCACTTT.

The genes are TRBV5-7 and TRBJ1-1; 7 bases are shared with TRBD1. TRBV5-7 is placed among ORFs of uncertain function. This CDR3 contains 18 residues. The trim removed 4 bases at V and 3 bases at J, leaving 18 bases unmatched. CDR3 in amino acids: CASSQNRGQRMPDTEAFF. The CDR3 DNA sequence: TGTGCCAGCAGCCAGAACAGGGGTCAGCGAATGCCTGACACTGAAGCTTTCTTT.

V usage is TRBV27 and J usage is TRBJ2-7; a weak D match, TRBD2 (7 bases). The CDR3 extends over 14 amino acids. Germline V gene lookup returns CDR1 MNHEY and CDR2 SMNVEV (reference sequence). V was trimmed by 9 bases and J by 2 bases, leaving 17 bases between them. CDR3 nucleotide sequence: TGTGCCAGTGGGGGGCTAGCGGACACCTACGAGCAGTACTTC. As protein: CASGGLADTYEQYF.

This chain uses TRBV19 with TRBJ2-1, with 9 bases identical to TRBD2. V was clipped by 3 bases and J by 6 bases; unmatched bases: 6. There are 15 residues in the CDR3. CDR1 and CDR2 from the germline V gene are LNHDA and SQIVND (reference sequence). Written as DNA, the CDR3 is TGTGCCAGTAGTATGGCTAGCGGGATGGGCAATGAGCAGTTCTTC. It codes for CASSMASGMGNEQFF.

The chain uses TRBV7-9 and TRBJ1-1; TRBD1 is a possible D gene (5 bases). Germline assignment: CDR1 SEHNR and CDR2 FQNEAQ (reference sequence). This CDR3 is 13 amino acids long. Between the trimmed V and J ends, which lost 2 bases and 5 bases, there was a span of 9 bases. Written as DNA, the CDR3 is TGTGCCAGCAGCTTATGGGGGGTGACTGAAGCTTTCTTT. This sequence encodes CASSLWGVTEAFF.

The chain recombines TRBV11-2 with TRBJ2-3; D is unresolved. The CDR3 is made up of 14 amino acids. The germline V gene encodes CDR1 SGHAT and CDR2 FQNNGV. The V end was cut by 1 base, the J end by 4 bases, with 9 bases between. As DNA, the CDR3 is TGTGCCAGCAGCTTAGGAGTACCACCAGATACGCAGTATTTT. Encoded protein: CASSLGVPPDTQYF.

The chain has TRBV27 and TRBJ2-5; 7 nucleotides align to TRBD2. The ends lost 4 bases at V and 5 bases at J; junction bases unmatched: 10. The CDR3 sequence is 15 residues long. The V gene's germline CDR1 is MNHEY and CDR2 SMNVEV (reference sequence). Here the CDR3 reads CASSSTPGGLETQYF. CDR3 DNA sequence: TGTGCCAGCAGTTCGACCCCGGGAGGTTTGGAGACCCAGTACTTC.

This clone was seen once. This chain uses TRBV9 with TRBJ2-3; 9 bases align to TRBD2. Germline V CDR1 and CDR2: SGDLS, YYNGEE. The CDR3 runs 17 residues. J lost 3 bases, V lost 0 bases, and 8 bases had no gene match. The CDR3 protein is CASSVAPAGGGTDTQYF. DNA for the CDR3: TGTGCCAGCAGCGTAGCTCCAGCGGGGGGCGGGACAGATACGCAGTATTTT.

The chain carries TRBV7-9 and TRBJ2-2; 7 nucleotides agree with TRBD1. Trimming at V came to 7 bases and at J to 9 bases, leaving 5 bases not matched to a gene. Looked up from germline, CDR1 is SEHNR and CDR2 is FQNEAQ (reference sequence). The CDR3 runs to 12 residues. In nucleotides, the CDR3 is TGTGCCAGCACCCAAGGGGGCCGGGAGCTGTTTTTT. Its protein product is CASTQGGRELFF.

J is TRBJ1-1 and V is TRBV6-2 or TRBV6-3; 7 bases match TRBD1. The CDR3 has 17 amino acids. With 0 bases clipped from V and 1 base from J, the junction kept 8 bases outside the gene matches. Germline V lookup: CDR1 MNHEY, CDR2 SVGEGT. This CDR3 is CASSYSLGGAENTEAFF. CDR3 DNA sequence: TGTGCCAGCAGTTACTCGTTAGGGGGCGCGGAGAACACTGAAGCTTTCTTT.

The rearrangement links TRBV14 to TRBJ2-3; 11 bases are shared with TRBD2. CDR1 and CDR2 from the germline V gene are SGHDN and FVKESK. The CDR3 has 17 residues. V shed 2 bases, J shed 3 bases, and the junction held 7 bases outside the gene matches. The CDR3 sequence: CASSQFFLAGGTDTQYF. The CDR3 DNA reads TGTGCCAGCAGCCAATTCTTTCTAGCGGGAGGAACAGATACGCAGTATTTT.

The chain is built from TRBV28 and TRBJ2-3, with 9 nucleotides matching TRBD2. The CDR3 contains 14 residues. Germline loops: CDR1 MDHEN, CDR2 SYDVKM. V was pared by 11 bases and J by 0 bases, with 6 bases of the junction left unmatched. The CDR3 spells CAGHSGGSTDTQYF. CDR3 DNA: TGTGCCGGCCATAGCGGGGGCAGCACAGATACGCAGTATTTT.

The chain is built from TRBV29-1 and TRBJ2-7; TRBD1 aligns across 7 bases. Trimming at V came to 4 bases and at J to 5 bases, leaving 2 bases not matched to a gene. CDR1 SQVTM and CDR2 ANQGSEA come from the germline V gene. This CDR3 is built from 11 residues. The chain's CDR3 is CSVGDRDEQYF. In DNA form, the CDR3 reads TGCAGCGTTGGGGACAGAGACGAGCAGTACTTC.

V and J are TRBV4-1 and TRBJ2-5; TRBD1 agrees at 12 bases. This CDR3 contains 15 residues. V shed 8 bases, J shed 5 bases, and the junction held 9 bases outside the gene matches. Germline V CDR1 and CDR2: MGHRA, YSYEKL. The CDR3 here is CASAPGTGGAETQYF. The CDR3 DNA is TGCGCCAGCGCCCCCGGGACAGGGGGCGCGGAGACCCAGTACTTC.

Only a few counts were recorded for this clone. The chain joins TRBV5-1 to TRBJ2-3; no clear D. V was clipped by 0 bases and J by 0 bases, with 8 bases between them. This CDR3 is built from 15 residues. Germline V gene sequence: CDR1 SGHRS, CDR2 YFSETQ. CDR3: CASSLGGPSTDTQYF. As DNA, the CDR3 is TGCGCCAGCAGCTTGGGAGGCCCTAGCACAGATACGCAGTATTTT.

CDR3 sequence (DNA): TGTGCCAGTAGTATCGCGGCACAGGACCCCTACGAGCAGTACTTC. Translated: CASSIAAQDPYEQYF. The chain combines TRBV19 with TRBJ2-7, with D possibly matching TRBD1 (5 bases). Trimming cost V 3 bases and J 2 bases, with 14 bases left between them. The CDR3 totals 15 residues. Germline V gene lookup returns CDR1 LNHDA and CDR2 SQIVND (reference sequence).